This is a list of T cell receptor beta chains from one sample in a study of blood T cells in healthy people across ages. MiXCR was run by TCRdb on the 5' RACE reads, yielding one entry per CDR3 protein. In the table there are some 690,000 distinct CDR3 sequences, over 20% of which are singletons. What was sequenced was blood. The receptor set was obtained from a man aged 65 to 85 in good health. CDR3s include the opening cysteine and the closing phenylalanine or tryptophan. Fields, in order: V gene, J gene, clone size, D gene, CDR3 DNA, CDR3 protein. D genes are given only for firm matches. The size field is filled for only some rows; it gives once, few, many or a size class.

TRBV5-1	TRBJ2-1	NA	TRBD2	TGCGCCAGCAGCTTAGGTCTAGCGCCTGGGGGGGATGAGCAGTTCTTC	CASSLGLAPGGDEQFF
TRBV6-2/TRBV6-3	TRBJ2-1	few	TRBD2	TGTGCCAGCAGAAACCCGGGGACTAGTGGGGCCAATGAGCAGTTCTTC	CASRNPGTSGANEQFF
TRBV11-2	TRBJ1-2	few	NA	TGTGCCAGCAGCTTACAAGAACTGGGGGGCTACACCTTC	CASSLQELGGYTF
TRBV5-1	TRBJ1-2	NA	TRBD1	TGCGCCAGCAGCTTCACAGGGGTGGATAACTATGGCTACACCTTC	CASSFTGVDNYGYTF
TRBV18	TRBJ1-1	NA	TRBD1	TGTGCCGGCTCACGTAGACAGGGATCGGTGAACACTGAAGCTTTCTTT	CAGSRRQGSVNTEAFF
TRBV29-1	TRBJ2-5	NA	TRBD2	TGCAGCGTGGGTAGGGGCGGGAGTATGGAGACCCAGTACTTC	CSVGRGGSMETQYF
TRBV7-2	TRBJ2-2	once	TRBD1	TGTGCCAGCAGCGCACGGTCAGGGGGCGCCAGCGGGGAGCTGTTTTTT	CASSARSGGASGELFF
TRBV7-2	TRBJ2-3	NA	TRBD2	TGTGCCAGCAGCAGCGGGAGCACCTACCCAGATACGCAGTATTTT	CASSSGSTYPDTQYF
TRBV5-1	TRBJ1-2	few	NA	TGCGCCAGCAGCCGGGACGGGACCTCGGATGGCTACACCTTC	CASSRDGTSDGYTF
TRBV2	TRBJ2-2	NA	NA	TGTGCCACCTACCGCGGCACCGGGGAGCTGTTTTTT	CATYRGTGELFF
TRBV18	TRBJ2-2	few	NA	TGTGCCAGCTCATGGAGTACTACCTACACCGGGGAGCTGTTTTTT	CASSWSTTYTGELFF
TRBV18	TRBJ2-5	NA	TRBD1	TGTGCCAGCTCATCGACAGGGCACAAAGAGACCCAGTACTTC	CASSSTGHKETQYF
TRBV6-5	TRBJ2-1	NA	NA	TGTGCCAGCAGTTCGGCTCTAGGCCATCCGTCCAACTTCTACAATGAGCAGTTCTTC	CASSSALGHPSNFYNEQFF
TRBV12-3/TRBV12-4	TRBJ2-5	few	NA	TGTGCCAGCAGTTTAGGAGACACGAGGGAGGCCCAGTACTTC	CASSLGDTREAQYF
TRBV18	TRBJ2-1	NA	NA	TGTGCCAGCTCACCACCGTTCTTCTACAATGAGCAGTTCTTC	CASSPPFFYNEQFF
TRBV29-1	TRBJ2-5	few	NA	TGCAGCGTTTCTAAAGGGGTTGAGGGAGAGACCCAGTACTTC	CSVSKGVEGETQYF
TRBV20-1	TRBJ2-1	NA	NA	TGCAGTGCTAGAGATCAGATGAAGGAACCAAGATACTTC	CSARDQMKEPRYF
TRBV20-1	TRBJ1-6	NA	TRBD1	TGCAGTGCTAGAAACCCGGGACAGGGGAATTCACCCCTCCACTTT	CSARNPGQGNSPLHF
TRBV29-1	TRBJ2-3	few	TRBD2	TGCAGCATCGGACTAGCGGGCCTAGATACGCAGTATTTT	CSIGLAGLDTQYF
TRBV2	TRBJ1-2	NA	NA	TGTGCCAGCAGTGAGGGGAGCAGCTATGGCTACACCTTC	CASSEGSSYGYTF
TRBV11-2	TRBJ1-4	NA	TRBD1	TGTGCCAGCAGCCCCGGGACAGAAACCAATGAAAAACTGTTTTTT	CASSPGTETNEKLFF
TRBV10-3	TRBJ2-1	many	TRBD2	TGTGCCACCGGGTCGACTAGCGGGAGGATCAATGAGCAGTTCTTC	CATGSTSGRINEQFF
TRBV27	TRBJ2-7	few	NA	TGTGCCAGCAGGCCCTCTTATAGCTCCTACGAGCAGTACTTC	CASRPSYSSYEQYF
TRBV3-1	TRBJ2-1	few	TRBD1	TGTGCCAGCAGCCAAGAGGTACTTCGGACAGGGAACAATGAGCAGTTCTTC	CASSQEVLRTGNNEQFF
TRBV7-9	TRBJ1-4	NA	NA	TGTGCCAGCAGCCAACTCGGTGTCCCATCAACTAATGAAAAACTGTTTTTT	CASSQLGVPSTNEKLFF
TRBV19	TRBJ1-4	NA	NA	TGTGCCAGTACCGGCGGAGACAGCGCAAATGAAAAACTGTTTTTT	CASTGGDSANEKLFF
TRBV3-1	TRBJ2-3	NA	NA	TGTGCCAGCAGCCAAGATCCGGGGTACACAGATACGCAGTATTTT	CASSQDPGYTDTQYF
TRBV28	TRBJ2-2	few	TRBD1	TGTGCCAGCACCCTCGGACAGGGCACCGGGGAGCTGTTTTTT	CASTLGQGTGELFF
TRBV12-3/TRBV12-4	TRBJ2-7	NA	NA	TGTGCCAGCAGTTTTCGGGGAGGATCCTACGAGCAGTACTTC	CASSFRGGSYEQYF
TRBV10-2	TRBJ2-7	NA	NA	TGCGCCAGCAGTGAAGCTGTTTACGAGCAGTACTTC	CASSEAVYEQYF
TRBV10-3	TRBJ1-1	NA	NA	TGTGCCATCAGTGAACAGCCGAGCCTTAACACTGAAGCTTTCTTT	CAISEQPSLNTEAFF
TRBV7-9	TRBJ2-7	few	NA	TGTGCCAGCAGCTTATGGCCCAGGGCCATATACGAGCAGTACTTC	CASSLWPRAIYEQYF